The sequence of this T cell receptor beta chain was determined in a study of CXCR3-negative and CXCR3-positive naive CD8 T cells. For this clonotype: What it recognizes is unknown.

The libraries of TRB cDNA were prepared using 5' RACE with UMI labels. TCRdb processed the 5' RACE reads again and assigns one entry to each CDR3 protein, with no DNA. This sample carries approximately 100,000 distinct CDR3 sequences, with roughly 0.4% going to the ten biggest clones. Study-level points and caveats: TRB CDR3 hydrophobicity was greater in CXCR3-positive naive cells than in CXCR3-negative naive cells.

Source material: naive CXCR3+ CD8+ T cells from blood. The subset: CD45RO-CCR7+CD27+CD95- naive CD8+ T cells expressing CXCR3 (TNR3+). This TCR was recovered from a human donor in good health. Some clones in this sample may be carry-over from other donors' samples.

CDR3 residues: CASSHRSDKIQETQYF. The chain has TRBV7-9 and TRBJ2-5. The CDR3 is made up of 16 amino acids. In germline, CDR1 is SEHNR, CDR2 FQNEAQ (reference sequence).